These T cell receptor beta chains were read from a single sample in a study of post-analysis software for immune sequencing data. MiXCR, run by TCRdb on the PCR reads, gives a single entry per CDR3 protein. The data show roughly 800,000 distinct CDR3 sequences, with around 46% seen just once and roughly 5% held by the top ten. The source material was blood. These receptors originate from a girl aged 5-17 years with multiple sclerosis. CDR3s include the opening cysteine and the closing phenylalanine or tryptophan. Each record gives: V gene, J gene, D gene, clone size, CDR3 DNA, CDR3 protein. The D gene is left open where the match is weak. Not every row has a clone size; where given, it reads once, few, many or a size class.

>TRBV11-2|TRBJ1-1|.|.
TGTGCCGGCAGCGCTACTTCAGTGTTCATGAACACTGAGGCTTTCTTT
CAGSATSVFMNTEAFF
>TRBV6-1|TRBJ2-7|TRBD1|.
TGTGCCAGCAGTGAAGCAGGGGGCACAAGGGACCCCTACGAGCAGTACTTC
CASSEAGGTRDPYEQYF
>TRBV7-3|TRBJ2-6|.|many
TGTGCCAGCAGCTTATCCCCTCAGCCCTCTGGGGCCAACGTCCTGACTTTC
CASSLSPQPSGANVLTF
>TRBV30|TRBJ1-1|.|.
TGTGCCTGGAGTGTGGGGTTTGCTGAAACTTTCTTT
CAWSVGFAETFF
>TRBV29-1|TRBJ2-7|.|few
TGCAGCGTTGGAGACACCACCTACGAGCAGTACTTC
CSVGDTTYEQYF
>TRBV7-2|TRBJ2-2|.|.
TGTGCCAGCAGCTTAGCGAACGTGAACACCGGGGAGCTGTTTTTT
CASSLANVNTGELFF
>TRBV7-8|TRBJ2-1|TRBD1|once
TGTGCCAGCAGCTGGCATCAGGACAGGGGCGCTAATGTGCAGTTCTTC
CASSWHQDRGANVQFF
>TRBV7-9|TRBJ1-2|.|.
TGTGCCAGCAGCTTAGAGGTCGCTAACTATGGCTACACCTTC
CASSLEVANYGYTF
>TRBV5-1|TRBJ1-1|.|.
TGCGCCAGCAGCTTGGGTGGACAGTGGGACCCTGAAGCTTTCTTT
CASSLGGQWDPEAFF
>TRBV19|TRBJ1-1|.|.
TGTGCCAGTAGTATAGATCGGGGGACCGGGGAAGAAGCTTTCTTT
CASSIDRGTGEEAFF
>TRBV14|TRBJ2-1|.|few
TGTGCCAGCAGCCAGGCCCTAAGGGGTGAGCAGTTCTTC
CASSQALRGEQFF
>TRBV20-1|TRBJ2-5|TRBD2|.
TGCAGAGCGGGAGGGCCCGAGACCCAGTACTTC
CRAGGPETQYF
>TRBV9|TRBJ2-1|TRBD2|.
TGTGCCAGCAGCGTAGGGGGACTAGCCTATGAGCAGTTCTTC
CASSVGGLAYEQFF
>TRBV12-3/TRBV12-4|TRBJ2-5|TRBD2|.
TGTGCCAGCAGTTTCAGCGGGATGGATTCCTCTCAAGAGACCCAGTACTTC
CASSFSGMDSSQETQYF
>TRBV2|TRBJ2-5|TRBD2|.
TGTGCCAGCATGAGGAGACTAGCGGGACACCAAGAGACCCAGTACTTC
CASMRRLAGHQETQYF
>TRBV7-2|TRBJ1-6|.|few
TGTGCCAGCAGCCCACAGACAGGTTCCGATTCACCCCTCCACTTT
CASSPQTGSDSPLHF
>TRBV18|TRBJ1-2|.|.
TGTGCCAGCTCGACCAAGGAAAACTATGGCTACACCTTC
CASSTKENYGYTF
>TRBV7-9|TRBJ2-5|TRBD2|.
TGTGCCACCCAACTAGCGGGAGGAGAGACCCAGTACTTC
CATQLAGGETQYF
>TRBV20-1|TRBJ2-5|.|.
TGCAGTGCTAGAGATTTGAGGACCCAGTACTTC
CSARDLRTQYF
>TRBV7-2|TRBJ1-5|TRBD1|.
TGTGCCGGGGACCGGGACAGTCTCAATCAGCCCCAGCATTTT
CAGDRDSLNQPQHF
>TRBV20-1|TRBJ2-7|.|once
TGCAGTGCCACCACCGGGGAGGGGGTAAACGAGCAGTACTTC
CSATTGEGVNEQYF
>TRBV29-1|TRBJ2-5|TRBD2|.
TGCAGCATTGTTGGACTAGCGGGGGAGGCTCAAGAGACCCAGTACTTC
CSIVGLAGEAQETQYF
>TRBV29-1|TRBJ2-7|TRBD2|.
TGCAGCGCCAGCCGACTAGCGGGAGCGGGGTACGAGCAGTACTTC
CSASRLAGAGYEQYF
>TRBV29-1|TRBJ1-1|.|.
TGCAGCGTCCACGTGACCGAGAGCGCTGAAGCTTTCTTT
CSVHVTESAEAFF
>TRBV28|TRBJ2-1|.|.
TGTGCCAGCAGTCCGCCAGAGGGCGATGAGCAGTTCTTC
CASSPPEGDEQFF
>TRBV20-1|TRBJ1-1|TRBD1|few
TGCAGTGCTGAGTACAGGGGGTCCATGAACACTGAAGCTTTCTTT
CSAEYRGSMNTEAFF
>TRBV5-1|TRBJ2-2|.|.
TGCGCCAGCAGCTTGGATTACACCGGGGAGCTGTTTTTT
CASSLDYTGELFF
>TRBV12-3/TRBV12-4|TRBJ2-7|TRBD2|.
TGTGCCAGCAGTGCAGGAGCGGGAGATCATGAGTACGAGCAGTACTTC
CASSAGAGDHEYEQYF
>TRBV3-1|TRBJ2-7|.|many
TGTGCCAGCAGCCAAGACCCAACAGGGTCGCGGTACTTC
CASSQDPTGSRYF
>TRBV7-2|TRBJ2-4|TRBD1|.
TGTGCCAGCACCCTTAGACAGGGGGCCAAAAACATTCAGTACTTC
CASTLRQGAKNIQYF
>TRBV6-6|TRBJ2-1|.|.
TGTGCCAGCAGTTACTCCGGTCGGGTATCCTACGAGCAGTTCTTC
CASSYSGRVSYEQFF
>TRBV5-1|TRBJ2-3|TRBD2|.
TGCGCCAGCAGCTACCCCCTAGCGGGACTACTCACAGATACGCAGTATTTT
CASSYPLAGLLTDTQYF
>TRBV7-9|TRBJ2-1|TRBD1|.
TGTGCCAGCACCCAGGGATGGACAGGCTCCTACAATGAGCAGTTCTTC
CASTQGWTGSYNEQFF
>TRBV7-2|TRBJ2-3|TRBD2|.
TGTGCCAGCAGCTTAGCGCTAGGGACTAGCGGGAGATCAGCAGATACGCAGTATTTT
CASSLALGTSGRSADTQYF
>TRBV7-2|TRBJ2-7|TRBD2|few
TGTGCCAGCAGCTCCCGACTAGCGGGAGGCGAGCAGTACTTC
CASSSRLAGGEQYF
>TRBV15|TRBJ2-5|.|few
TGTGCCACCAGCAGTGGGTACCAAGAGACCCAGTACTTC
CATSSGYQETQYF
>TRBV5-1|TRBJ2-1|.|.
TGCGCCAGTAAGAACCACAATGAGCAGTTCTTC
CASKNHNEQFF
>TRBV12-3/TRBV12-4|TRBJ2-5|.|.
TGTGCCAGCAGACTTAGACAAGAAGAGACCCAGTACTTC
CASRLRQEETQYF
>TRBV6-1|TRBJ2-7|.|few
TGTGCCAGCAGTGAAGCTGTTATAAGCGGCGTCTCCTACGAGCAGTACTTC
CASSEAVISGVSYEQYF
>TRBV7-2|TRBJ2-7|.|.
TGTGCCAGCAGCCCGGACGGGGTGGCCTACGAGCAGTACTTC
CASSPDGVAYEQYF